This TCR beta chain was sequenced for a study of T cell responses to AZD1222 COVID-19 vaccine. The CDR3 loop spans 14 amino acids. The V gene's germline CDR1 is SNHLY and CDR2 FYNNEI. V shed 6 bases and J 2 bases; nucleotides not matched to a gene: 6. Some clones are missing from TCRdb's copy, which holds only in-frame ones; the method was immunoSEQ multiplex PCR. The repertoire includes roughly 180,000 clones, about 93% of them detected once, and around 0.66% sits in the top ten. Sample: peripheral blood, taken on day 0 of AZD1222 vaccination. The chain has TRBV2 and TRBJ1-1; 7 positions agree with TRBD1. This receptor was taken from an adult in good health. The CDR3 region has the DNA TGTGCCAGCAGAGACAGGGAACCTAACACTGAAGCTTTCTTT. Translated: CASRDREPNTEAFF.